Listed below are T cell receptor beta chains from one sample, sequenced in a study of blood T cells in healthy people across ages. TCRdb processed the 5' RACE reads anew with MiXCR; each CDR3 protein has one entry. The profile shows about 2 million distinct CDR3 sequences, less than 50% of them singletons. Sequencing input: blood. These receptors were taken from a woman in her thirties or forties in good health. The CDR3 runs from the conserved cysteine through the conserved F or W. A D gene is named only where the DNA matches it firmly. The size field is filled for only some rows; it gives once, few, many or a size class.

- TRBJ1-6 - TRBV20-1 CSASLVAGSSPLHF TGCAGTGCTAGTCTAGTGGCCGGGAGCTCACCCCTCCACTTT
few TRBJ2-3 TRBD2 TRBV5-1 CASSIRTSGSDTQYF TGCGCCAGCAGCATCAGGACTAGCGGGTCAGATACGCAGTATTTT
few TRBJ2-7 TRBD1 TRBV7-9 CASRKGDRSYEQYF TGTGCCAGCAGGAAAGGGGACAGAAGCTACGAGCAGTACTTC
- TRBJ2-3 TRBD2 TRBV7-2 CASSPGTSQDTQYF TGTGCCAGCAGCCCCGGGACTAGCCAAGATACGCAGTATTTT
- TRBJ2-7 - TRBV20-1 CSARAVRAGDVGEQYF TGCAGTGCTAGAGCTGTTCGGGCAGGGGATGTAGGCGAGCAGTACTTC
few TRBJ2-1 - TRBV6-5 CASSSTGNNEQFF TGTGCCAGCAGTTCTACAGGGAACAATGAGCAGTTCTTC
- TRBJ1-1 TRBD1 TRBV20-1 CSARTDRVTEAFF TGCAGTGCTAGAACGGACAGGGTGACTGAAGCTTTCTTT
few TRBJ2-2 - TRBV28 CASRSGHNTGELFF TGTGCCAGCAGATCGGGACACAACACCGGGGAGCTGTTTTTT
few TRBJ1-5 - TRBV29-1 CSVARQKDQPQHF TGCAGCGTTGCGAGACAGAAGGATCAGCCCCAGCATTTT
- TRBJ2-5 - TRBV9 CASSAGDMEETQYF TGTGCCAGCAGCGCGGGGGACATGGAAGAGACCCAGTACTTC
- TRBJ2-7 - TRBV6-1 CASRVASPSPFSYEQYF TGTGCCAGCAGAGTAGCATCTCCCAGCCCGTTCTCCTACGAGCAGTACTTC
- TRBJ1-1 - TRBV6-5 CASIGQGNTEAFF TGTGCCAGCATTGGGCAGGGGAACACTGAAGCTTTCTTT
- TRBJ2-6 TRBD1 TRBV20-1 CSAYGTGGAGANVLTF TGCAGTGCTTACGGGACAGGGGGTGCTGGGGCCAACGTCCTGACTTTC
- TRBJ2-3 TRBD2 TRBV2 CASSRPSQPSGGRTDTQYF TGTGCCAGCAGTCGACCCTCACAACCTAGCGGGGGGCGCACAGATACGCAGTATTTT
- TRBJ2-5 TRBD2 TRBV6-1 CAGRTSGLETQYF TGTGCCGGACGGACTAGCGGGCTAGAGACCCAGTACTTC
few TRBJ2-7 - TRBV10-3 CAISVNVRGPSYEQYF TGTGCCATCAGTGTTAACGTGCGGGGGCCCTCCTACGAGCAGTACTTC
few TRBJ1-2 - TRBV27 CASSSGEKYGYTF TGTGCCAGCAGTTCTGGGGAGAAGTATGGCTACACCTTC
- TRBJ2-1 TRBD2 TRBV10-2 CASSESSVAGGQFF TGCGCCAGCAGTGAGTCCAGCGTCGCGGGAGGGCAGTTCTTC
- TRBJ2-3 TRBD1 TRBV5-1 CASSPRQGALEDTQYF TGCGCCAGCAGCCCCCGACAGGGGGCTCTGGAAGATACGCAGTATTTT
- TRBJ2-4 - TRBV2 CASSDLRTVGEQYF TGTGCCAGCAGCGATTTAAGGACAGTAGGTGAGCAGTACTTC
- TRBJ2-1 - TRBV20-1 CSARDRRQTQSSYEQFF TGCAGTGCTAGAGATAGAAGGCAGACCCAAAGCTCCTACGAGCAGTTCTTC
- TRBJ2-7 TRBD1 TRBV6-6 CASRRSPGQGYEQYF TGTGCCAGCAGAAGATCTCCGGGACAGGGCTACGAGCAGTACTTC
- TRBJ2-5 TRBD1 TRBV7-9 CASSRGGQGRRKETQYF TGTGCCAGCAGCAGAGGGGGACAGGGGCGCCGGAAAGAGACCCAGTACTTC
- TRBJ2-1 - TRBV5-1 CASSYNRGGYNEQFF TGCGCCAGCAGCTACAACAGGGGAGGGTACAATGAGCAGTTCTTC
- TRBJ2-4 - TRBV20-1 CSARDTGVAAAIQYF TGCAGTGCTAGAGATACTGGGGTAGCGGCGGCCATTCAGTACTTC
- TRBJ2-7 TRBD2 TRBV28 CASRGIAGGHEQYF TGTGCCAGCAGGGGAATAGCGGGGGGACACGAGCAGTACTTC
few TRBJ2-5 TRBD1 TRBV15 CATSRAGQGVQETQYF TGTGCCACCAGCAGAGCTGGACAGGGGGTGCAAGAGACCCAGTACTTC